Each of the 6 T cell receptor beta chains below was sequenced from the same sample in a study of persistence of HIV-infected CD4 T cells. What these receptors recognize is not known. Anti-CD3/anti-CD28 beads served as a nonspecific positive control stimulus. Sorting of responding CD4+ T cells relied on upregulated CD40 ligand together with CD69. This was the immunoSEQ version 4 assay in survey mode. The data were produced by immunoSEQ multiplex PCR, yet TCRdb's version contains in-frame clones alone and is incomplete. The sample shows around 47,000 clones, roughly 90% of them seen only once. Sample: CD4+ T cells sorted from PBMCs after roughly 18-hour stimulation, taken from a patient who received antiretroviral therapy. The receptor set was obtained from an adult man with HIV who was CMV-seropositive.

V usage is TRBV19 and J usage is TRBJ1-1; D is uncertain. Looked up from germline, CDR1 is LNHDA and CDR2 is SQIVND (reference sequence). Trimming took off 10 bases at V and 5 bases at J, with 20 bases between the two ends. The CDR3 contains 14 residues. This CDR3 reads CATSPRRRVTEAFF. CDR3 sequence (DNA): TGTGCCACATCCCCTCGACGGAGGGTTACTGAAGCTTTCTTT.

V gene TRBV3-1 (or the pseudogene TRBV3-2) combines with J gene TRBJ1-6, with D tentatively TRBD1 (6 bases). In germline, CDR1 is LGHDT, CDR2 YNNKEL (reference sequence). The CDR3 consists of 15 residues. The V end lost 4 bases, the J end lost 10 bases, and 17 bases lay between the germline ends. The CDR3 is CASSPKSGQTSPLHF. CDR3 coding DNA: TGTGCCAGCAGCCCTAAATCTGGACAGACCTCACCCCTCCACTTT.

The chain joins TRBV9 to TRBJ2-5; 10 bases are a match to TRBD1. The V gene's germline CDR1 is SGDLS and CDR2 YYNGEE. Trimming cost V 0 bases and J 5 bases; bases outside gene matches: 7. This CDR3 has 16 residues. DNA for the CDR3: TGTGCCAGCAGCGTAGATGGGACAGGGGCAGGGGAGACCCAGTACTTC. It codes for CASSVDGTGAGETQYF.

The genes are TRBV2 and TRBJ2-7; D not resolved. Germline V gives CDR1 SNHLY, CDR2 FYNNEI. The CDR3 is 12 amino acids. Between the trimmed V and J ends, which lost 4 bases and 6 bases, there was a span of 10 bases. CDR3 nucleotides: TGTGCCAGCAGTGGCGGTGTCAGCGAGCAGTACTTC. Its translation is CASSGGVSEQYF.

With respect to this clone: The junction differs from germline at one of its ends, possibly a read error. This rearrangement joins TRBV5-1 to TRBJ1-2; 10 bases match TRBD1. This CDR3 is built from 18 residues. Germline CDR1 reads SGHRS; CDR2 reads YFSETQ. The CDR3 sequence: CASGPVYGTGVTNYGYTF. The CDR3 DNA reads TGCGCCAGCGGACCCGTTTATGGGACAGGGGTCACTAATTATGGCTACACCTTC.

V gene TRBV5-1 combines with J gene TRBJ2-7, with 12 bases matching TRBD2. This CDR3 has 15 residues. Germline trimming cut 0 bases from V and 5 bases from J; bases unmatched to any gene: 3. Germline V gives CDR1 SGHRS, CDR2 YFSETQ. The DNA for the CDR3 is TGCGCCAGCAGCTTGGGGACTAGCGGGGTGCACGAGCAGTACTTC. Protein sequence: CASSLGTSGVHEQYF.